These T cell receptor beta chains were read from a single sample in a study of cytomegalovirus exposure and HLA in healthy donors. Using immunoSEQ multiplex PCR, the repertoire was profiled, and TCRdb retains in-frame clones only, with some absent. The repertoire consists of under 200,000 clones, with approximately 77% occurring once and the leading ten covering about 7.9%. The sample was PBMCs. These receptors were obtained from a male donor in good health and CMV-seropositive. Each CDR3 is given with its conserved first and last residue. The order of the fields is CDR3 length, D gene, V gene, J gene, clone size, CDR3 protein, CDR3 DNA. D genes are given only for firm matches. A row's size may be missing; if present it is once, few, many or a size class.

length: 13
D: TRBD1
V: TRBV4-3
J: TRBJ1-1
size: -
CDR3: CASSQTGGLGAFF
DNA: TGCGCCAGCAGCCAGACAGGGGGCTTAGGAGCTTTCTTT

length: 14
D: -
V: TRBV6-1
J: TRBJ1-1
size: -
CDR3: CASRRNGGSGEAFF
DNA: TGTGCCAGCAGAAGGAATGGGGGGAGTGGTGAAGCTTTCTTT

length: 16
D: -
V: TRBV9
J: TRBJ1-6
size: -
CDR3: CASSASGVRRNSPLHF
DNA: TGTGCCAGCAGCGCATCAGGGGTTCGCCGTAATTCACCCCTCCACTTT

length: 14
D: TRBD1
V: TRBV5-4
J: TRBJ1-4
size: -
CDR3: CASSEDRGREKLFF
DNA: TGTGCCAGCAGCGAGGACAGGGGTAGGGAAAAACTGTTTTTT

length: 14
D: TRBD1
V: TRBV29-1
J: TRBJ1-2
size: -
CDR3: CSVTARTGNYGYTF
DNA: TGCAGCGTTACCGCGAGGACAGGGAACTATGGCTACACCTTC

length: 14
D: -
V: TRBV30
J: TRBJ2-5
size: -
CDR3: CAWSVRGGVETQYF
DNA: TGTGCCTGGAGTGTACGGGGCGGGGTGGAGACCCAGTACTTC

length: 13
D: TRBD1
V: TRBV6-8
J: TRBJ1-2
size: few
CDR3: CASSLAGGYGYTF
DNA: TGTGCCAGCAGTTTGGCAGGGGGCTATGGCTACACCTTC

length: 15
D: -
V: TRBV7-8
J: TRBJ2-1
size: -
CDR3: CASSEGVRSYNEQFF
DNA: TGTGCCAGCAGCGAAGGGGTCCGCTCCTACAATGAGCAGTTCTTC

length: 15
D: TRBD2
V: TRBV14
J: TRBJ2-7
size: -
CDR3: CASASLAAYSYEQYF
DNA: TGTGCCAGCGCCTCCCTAGCGGCCTACTCCTACGAGCAGTACTTC

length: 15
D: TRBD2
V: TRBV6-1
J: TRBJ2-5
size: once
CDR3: CASCFASGGTETQYF
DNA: TGTGCCAGTTGCTTTGCTAGCGGGGGGACAGAGACCCAGTACTTC

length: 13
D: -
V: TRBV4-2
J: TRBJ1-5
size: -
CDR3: CASSQSFSQPQHF
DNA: TGTGCCAGCAGCCAATCCTTTAGTCAGCCCCAGCATTTT

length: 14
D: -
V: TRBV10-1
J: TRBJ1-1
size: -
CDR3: CASSPSGGATEAFF
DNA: TGCGCCAGCAGCCCCAGCGGAGGGGCCACTGAAGCTTTCTTT

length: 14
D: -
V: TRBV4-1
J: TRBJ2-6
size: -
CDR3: CASSRVSGANVLTF
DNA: TGCGCCAGCAGTCGGGTCTCTGGGGCCAACGTCCTGACTTTC

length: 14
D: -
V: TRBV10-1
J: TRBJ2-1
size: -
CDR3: CASSRDIPYNEQFF
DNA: TGCGCCAGCAGCCGGGACATACCCTACAATGAGCAGTTCTTC

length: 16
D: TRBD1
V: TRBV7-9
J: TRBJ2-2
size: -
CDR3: CSSSHPGQGNTGELFF
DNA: TGTTCCAGCAGCCACCCGGGACAGGGAAACACCGGGGAGCTGTTTTTT

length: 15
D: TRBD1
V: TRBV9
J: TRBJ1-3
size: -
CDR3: CASSQQGAYGNTIYF
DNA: TGTGCCAGCAGTCAACAGGGGGCTTATGGAAACACCATATATTTT

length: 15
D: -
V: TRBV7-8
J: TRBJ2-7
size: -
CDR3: CASSLRRSSSGEQYF
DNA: TGTGCCAGCAGCTTACGGCGAAGTAGCAGTGGAGAGCAGTACTTC

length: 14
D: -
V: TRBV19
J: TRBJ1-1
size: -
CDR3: CASSIEGAATEAFF
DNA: TGTGCCAGTAGTATAGAGGGGGCGGCCACTGAAGCTTTCTTT

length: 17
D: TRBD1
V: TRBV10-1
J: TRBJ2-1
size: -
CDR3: CASSESFSGQGNNEQFF
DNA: TGCGCCAGCAGTGAGTCGTTTTCGGGACAGGGGAACAATGAGCAGTTCTTC

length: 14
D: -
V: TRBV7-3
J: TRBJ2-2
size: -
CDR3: CASQKLTTTGELFF
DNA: TGTGCCAGCCAAAAACTCACTACCACCGGGGAGCTGTTTTTT

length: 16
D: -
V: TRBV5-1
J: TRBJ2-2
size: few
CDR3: CASSALETRYTGELFF
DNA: TGCGCCAGCAGCGCCCTAGAGACTCGATACACCGGGGAGCTGTTTTTT

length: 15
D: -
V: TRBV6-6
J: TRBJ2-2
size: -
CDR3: CASSYSRANTGELFF
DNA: TGTGCCAGCAGTTACTCGCGGGCGAACACCGGGGAGCTGTTTTTT

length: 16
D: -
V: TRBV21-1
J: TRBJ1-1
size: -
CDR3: CASSKVRTGMNTEAFF
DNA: TGTGCCAGCAGCAAAGTTCGGACAGGGATGAACACTGAAGCTTTCTTT

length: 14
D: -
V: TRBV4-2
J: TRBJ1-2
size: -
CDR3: CASSPGDGVRGYTF
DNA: TGTGCCAGCAGCCCGGGTGACGGAGTTCGGGGCTACACCTTC

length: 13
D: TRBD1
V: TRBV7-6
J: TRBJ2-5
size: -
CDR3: CASSLTGGETQYF
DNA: TGTGCCAGCAGCCTGACAGGGGGCGAGACCCAGTACTTC

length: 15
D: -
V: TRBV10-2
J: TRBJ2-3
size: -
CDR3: CASSEWAGQSDTQYF
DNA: TGCGCCAGCAGTGAGTGGGCGGGGCAATCAGATACGCAGTATTTT

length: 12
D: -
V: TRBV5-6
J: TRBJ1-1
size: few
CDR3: CASSLGDTEAFF
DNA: TGTGCCAGCAGCTTGGGAGACACTGAAGCTTTCTTT